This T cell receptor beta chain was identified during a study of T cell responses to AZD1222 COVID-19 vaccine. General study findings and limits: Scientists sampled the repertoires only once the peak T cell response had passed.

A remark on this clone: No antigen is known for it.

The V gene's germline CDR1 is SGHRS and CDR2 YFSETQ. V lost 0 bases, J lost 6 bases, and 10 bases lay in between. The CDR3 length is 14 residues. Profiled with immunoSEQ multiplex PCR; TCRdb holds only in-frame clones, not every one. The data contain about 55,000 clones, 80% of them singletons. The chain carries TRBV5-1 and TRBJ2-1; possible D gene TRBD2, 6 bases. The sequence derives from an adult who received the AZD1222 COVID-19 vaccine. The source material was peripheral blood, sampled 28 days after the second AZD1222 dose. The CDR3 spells CASSLDGGFNEQFF. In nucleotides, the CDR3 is TGCGCCAGCAGCTTGGACGGGGGATTCAATGAGCAGTTCTTC.